This is a list of T cell receptor beta chains from one sample in a study of early T cells in non-severe SARS-CoV-2 infection. Each CDR3 protein is one row after TCRdb ran MiXCR on the 5' RACE reads. The sample has approximately 50,000 distinct CDR3 sequences, about a tenth seen once. The source material was whole blood. These receptors came from an adult who was a healthcare worker with PCR-confirmed SARS-CoV-2 infection or an uninfected control (not recorded which). Both conserved end residues are part of each CDR3. D genes are given only for firm matches. The size of a clone is reported for some rows only, either as once, few or many, or as a class for expanded clones.

j_gene: TRBJ2-7
abundance: .
v_gene: TRBV7-2
d_gene: TRBD2
CDR3aa: CASSRTATSGIYEQYF
CDR3nt: TGTGCCAGCAGCCGGACCGCGACTAGCGGGATTTACGAGCAGTACTTC

j_gene: TRBJ1-6
abundance: many
v_gene: TRBV27
d_gene: TRBD1
CDR3aa: CASSLFAILQGQGSSPLHF
CDR3nt: TGTGCCAGCAGTTTATTTGCGATTTTACAAGGACAGGGGTCTTCACCCCTCCACTTT

j_gene: TRBJ2-1
abundance: .
v_gene: TRBV28
d_gene: .
CDR3aa: CASSSAGSHRNEQFF
CDR3nt: TGTGCCAGCAGTTCCGCTGGAAGTCACCGCAATGAGCAGTTCTTC

j_gene: TRBJ2-2
abundance: few
v_gene: TRBV30
d_gene: .
CDR3aa: CAWCHSTYTGELFF
CDR3nt: TGTGCCTGGTGTCACTCGACGTACACCGGGGAGCTGTTTTTT

j_gene: TRBJ2-1
abundance: .
v_gene: TRBV3-1
d_gene: TRBD2
CDR3aa: CASRLAGGTNEQFF
CDR3nt: TGTGCCAGCAGACTAGCGGGAGGGACTAATGAGCAGTTCTTC

j_gene: TRBJ2-7
abundance: few
v_gene: TRBV4-1
d_gene: .
CDR3aa: CASSHQGRSYEQYF
CDR3nt: TGCGCCAGCAGCCATCAAGGGAGGTCCTACGAGCAGTACTTC

j_gene: TRBJ1-1
abundance: few
v_gene: TRBV5-1
d_gene: TRBD1
CDR3aa: CASNRDRGGETEAFF
CDR3nt: TGCGCCAGCAATCGGGACAGGGGAGGGGAGACTGAAGCTTTCTTT

j_gene: TRBJ2-1
abundance: few
v_gene: TRBV12-3/TRBV12-4
d_gene: .
CDR3aa: CASSPLQTSYNEQFF
CDR3nt: TGTGCCAGCAGCCCACTACAAACCTCCTACAATGAGCAGTTCTTC

j_gene: TRBJ2-3
abundance: .
v_gene: TRBV12-3/TRBV12-4
d_gene: .
CDR3aa: CASSLGASTDTQYF
CDR3nt: TGTGCCAGCAGTTTAGGAGCTAGCACAGATACGCAGTATTTT

j_gene: TRBJ2-5
abundance: .
v_gene: TRBV9
d_gene: TRBD2
CDR3aa: CASSAGTSAKETQYF
CDR3nt: TGTGCCAGCAGCGCTGGGACTAGCGCGAAAGAGACCCAGTACTTC

j_gene: TRBJ2-5
abundance: many
v_gene: TRBV9
d_gene: TRBD2
CDR3aa: CASSPGTSDQETQYF
CDR3nt: TGTGCCAGCAGCCCCGGGACTAGCGATCAAGAGACCCAGTACTTC

j_gene: TRBJ2-4
abundance: many
v_gene: TRBV7-9
d_gene: .
CDR3aa: CASSLVGGGNIQYF
CDR3nt: TGTGCCAGCAGCTTAGTGGGGGGAGGAAACATTCAGTACTTC

j_gene: TRBJ2-1
abundance: many
v_gene: TRBV6-5
d_gene: .
CDR3aa: CASSYDAGWVGEQFF
CDR3nt: TGTGCCAGCAGTTACGACGCGGGATGGGTGGGGGAGCAGTTCTTC

j_gene: TRBJ2-1
abundance: medium-sized
v_gene: TRBV6-5
d_gene: .
CDR3aa: CASSYAGNYNEQFF
CDR3nt: TGTGCCAGCAGTTACGCGGGGAACTACAATGAGCAGTTCTTC

j_gene: TRBJ2-1
abundance: many
v_gene: TRBV4-3
d_gene: .
CDR3aa: CASSQNSGEQFF
CDR3nt: TGCGCCAGCAGCCAGAATAGTGGGGAGCAGTTCTTC

j_gene: TRBJ2-3
abundance: many
v_gene: TRBV28
d_gene: .
CDR3aa: CAACTTDTQYF
CDR3nt: TGTGCTGCGTGTACCACAGATACGCAGTATTTT

j_gene: TRBJ1-1
abundance: .
v_gene: TRBV28
d_gene: TRBD1
CDR3aa: CASSFDRGYTEAFF
CDR3nt: TGTGCCAGCAGTTTCGACAGGGGGTACACTGAAGCTTTCTTT

j_gene: TRBJ2-1
abundance: many
v_gene: TRBV7-3
d_gene: TRBD2
CDR3aa: CASSLGASGTKYNEQFF
CDR3nt: TGTGCCAGCAGCTTAGGGGCTAGCGGCACAAAGTACAATGAGCAGTTCTTC

j_gene: TRBJ2-1
abundance: many
v_gene: TRBV6-2/TRBV6-3
d_gene: TRBD1
CDR3aa: CASSPMDRALNEQFF
CDR3nt: TGTGCCAGCAGTCCCATGGACAGGGCGCTCAATGAGCAGTTCTTC

j_gene: TRBJ2-7
abundance: .
v_gene: TRBV5-1
d_gene: .
CDR3aa: CASSSGGGLTYEQYF
CDR3nt: TGCGCCAGCAGTTCCGGAGGGGGCTTAACCTACGAGCAGTACTTC

j_gene: TRBJ2-1
abundance: many
v_gene: TRBV7-9
d_gene: TRBD2
CDR3aa: CASSLDLAGGPEFF
CDR3nt: TGTGCCAGCAGCTTAGATCTAGCGGGAGGGCCTGAGTTCTTC

j_gene: TRBJ1-3
abundance: .
v_gene: TRBV7-2
d_gene: TRBD1
CDR3aa: CASSQGQGAAENTIYF
CDR3nt: TGTGCCAGCAGCCAGGGACAGGGGGCTGCTGAAAACACCATATATTTT

j_gene: TRBJ1-1
abundance: .
v_gene: TRBV18
d_gene: TRBD1
CDR3aa: CASSTTGSDTEAFF
CDR3nt: TGTGCCAGCTCGACGACAGGGAGCGACACTGAAGCTTTCTTT

j_gene: TRBJ1-5
abundance: many
v_gene: TRBV6-6
d_gene: .
CDR3aa: CASSYAAGVQPQHF
CDR3nt: TGTGCCAGCAGTTACGCGGCAGGGGTTCAGCCCCAGCATTTT

j_gene: TRBJ2-7
abundance: .
v_gene: TRBV10-2
d_gene: TRBD2
CDR3aa: CASRASGSWEQYF
CDR3nt: TGCGCCAGCAGGGCTAGCGGGAGTTGGGAGCAGTACTTC

j_gene: TRBJ2-7
abundance: medium-sized
v_gene: TRBV13
d_gene: .
CDR3aa: CASSLGTSSYEQYF
CDR3nt: TGTGCCAGCAGCTTAGGGACTAGCTCCTACGAGCAGTACTTC

j_gene: TRBJ2-3
abundance: .
v_gene: TRBV10-3
d_gene: .
CDR3aa: CASREGVGDTQYF
CDR3nt: TGTGCCTCCCGTGAGGGCGTTGGAGATACGCAGTATTTT

j_gene: TRBJ2-1
abundance: many
v_gene: TRBV6-2/TRBV6-3
d_gene: TRBD2
CDR3aa: CASSYLPSGRTNEQFF
CDR3nt: TGTGCCAGCAGTTACTTGCCTAGCGGGAGAACTAATGAGCAGTTCTTC

j_gene: TRBJ1-4
abundance: many
v_gene: TRBV5-1
d_gene: TRBD1
CDR3aa: CASSPDGQGTNEKLFF
CDR3nt: TGCGCCAGCAGCCCCGACGGACAGGGCACTAATGAAAAACTGTTTTTT

j_gene: TRBJ1-2
abundance: many
v_gene: TRBV18
d_gene: TRBD1
CDR3aa: CASSPGQGRTGYGYTF
CDR3nt: TGTGCCAGCTCACCGGGACAGGGTCGGACAGGCTATGGCTACACCTTC

j_gene: TRBJ2-1
abundance: many
v_gene: TRBV29-1
d_gene: TRBD1
CDR3aa: CSVGGPGQGYNEQFF
CDR3nt: TGCAGCGTTGGGGGTCCGGGACAGGGTTACAATGAGCAGTTCTTC

j_gene: TRBJ2-1
abundance: .
v_gene: TRBV7-8
d_gene: .
CDR3aa: CASSLGYGYYNEQFF
CDR3nt: TGTGCCAGCAGCTTAGGTTATGGTTACTACAATGAGCAGTTCTTC

j_gene: TRBJ1-6
abundance: many
v_gene: TRBV7-9
d_gene: .
CDR3aa: CASSLTISPLHF
CDR3nt: TGTGCCAGCAGCCTCACCATTTCACCCCTCCACTTT

j_gene: TRBJ2-1
abundance: many
v_gene: TRBV7-7
d_gene: TRBD1
CDR3aa: CASSLVPPGQGGSEQFF
CDR3nt: TGTGCCAGCAGCTTAGTCCCTCCGGGACAGGGGGGTAGTGAGCAGTTCTTC

j_gene: TRBJ2-1
abundance: many
v_gene: TRBV11-2
d_gene: .
CDR3aa: CASRGLRYNEQFF
CDR3nt: TGTGCCAGCCGGGGTCTGCGTTACAATGAGCAGTTCTTC

j_gene: TRBJ2-5
abundance: .
v_gene: TRBV7-6
d_gene: TRBD1
CDR3aa: CASSPDRGRETQYF
CDR3nt: TGTGCCAGCAGCCCAGACAGGGGGCGCGAGACCCAGTACTTC

j_gene: TRBJ1-1
abundance: .
v_gene: TRBV5-1
d_gene: .
CDR3aa: CASSFQPGNTEAFF
CDR3nt: TGCGCCAGCAGCTTCCAACCGGGGAACACTGAAGCTTTCTTT

j_gene: TRBJ1-1
abundance: many
v_gene: TRBV28
d_gene: TRBD1
CDR3aa: CASGEDRGPTEAFF
CDR3nt: TGTGCCAGCGGGGAAGACAGGGGGCCTACTGAAGCTTTCTTT

j_gene: TRBJ2-4
abundance: many
v_gene: TRBV28
d_gene: .
CDR3aa: CASSLGGSGNIQYF
CDR3nt: TGTGCCAGCAGTTTAGGGGGTTCGGGAAACATTCAGTACTTC

j_gene: TRBJ1-2
abundance: many
v_gene: TRBV6-5
d_gene: TRBD1
CDR3aa: CASSSLQGGNYGYTF
CDR3nt: TGTGCCAGCAGTTCACTGCAGGGGGGTAACTATGGCTACACCTTC

j_gene: TRBJ2-2
abundance: many
v_gene: TRBV20-1
d_gene: .
CDR3aa: CSARDRLGRGELFF
CDR3nt: TGCAGTGCTAGGGACCGTTTGGGCCGGGGGGAGCTGTTTTTT

j_gene: TRBJ2-2
abundance: .
v_gene: TRBV20-1
d_gene: TRBD2
CDR3aa: CSAIAGGHTGELFF
CDR3nt: TGCAGTGCTATTGCGGGAGGGCACACCGGGGAGCTGTTTTTT

j_gene: TRBJ2-1
abundance: .
v_gene: TRBV28
d_gene: TRBD1
CDR3aa: CASSPPQQGAANEQFF
CDR3nt: TGTGCCAGCAGCCCACCGCAACAGGGGGCGGCCAATGAGCAGTTCTTC

j_gene: TRBJ2-1
abundance: medium-sized
v_gene: TRBV28
d_gene: TRBD2
CDR3aa: CASSLPPGLAEGSRYNEQFF
CDR3nt: TGTGCCAGCAGTCTCCCCCCCGGACTAGCGGAAGGCAGTCGGTACAATGAGCAGTTCTTC

j_gene: TRBJ2-2
abundance: .
v_gene: TRBV20-1
d_gene: .
CDR3aa: CSAREHSTGELFF
CDR3nt: TGCAGTGCTAGGGAACATTCCACCGGGGAGCTGTTTTTT